The clone carrying this TCR beta chain was counted between two and nine times. This CDR3 contains 15 residues. Unmatched junction bases numbered 3, after V lost 4 bases and J lost 1 base. Germline-derived CDR1 and CDR2 are LGHDT and YNNKEL (reference sequence). These data come from a study of response to subunit inactivated influenza vaccine. Via MiXCR, TCRdb re-called the RT-PCR reads, giving one row per CDR3 protein. Of 150,000 to 200,000 distinct CDR3 sequences in the sample, 10% to 15% were seen once. These data also formed part of another study, on T cells expressing NK-cell markers. This second study says: The cDNA for TCR beta came from 5'RACE template switching with UMIs. The study drew TCR beta repertoires from sorted CD3+CD56+NKG2C+, CD3+CD56+NKG2C- and CD3+CD56-NKG2C+ T cells. Among the eight sequenced donors, seven tested HCMV-seropositive and one tested seronegative. Dominant NKG2C+ clonotype frequencies of about 1.0-7.5% of CD8+ T cells were measured in a handful of donors. In a handful of donors, these clonotypes also led the CD3+CD56-NKG2C+ fraction.

This receptor was taken from a man aged 45-65 years who received an inactivated influenza vaccine. Sequences were derived from CD8+ T cells sorted from PBMCs, sampled 11 to 12 days after vaccination. The gene calls are TRBV3-1 and TRBJ2-2; TRBD1 matches at 7 bases. CDR3 sequence (DNA): TGTGCCAGCAGCCTAACAGGGGTGAACACCGGGGAGCTGTTTTTT. It specifies CASSLTGVNTGELFF.